This T cell receptor beta chain is from a study of cytomegalovirus exposure and HLA in healthy donors. Germline CDR1 SNHLY, CDR2 FYNNEI. This CDR3 comprises 15 residues. V was pared by 6 bases and J by 4 bases, with 15 bases between. The study, taken as a whole, reports: Per a prior analysis, the majority of TCR beta V segments were productive roughly 87% or roughly 30% of the time. A later analysis, which compared TCR beta chains of equal frequency, found the HLA-associated ones more clonally expanded.

Only one count was recorded for this clone. What it binds is unknown. With 60 Vbeta and 13 Jbeta primers, the PCR was carried out. The assay was immunoSEQ multiplex PCR, and TCRdb's table has in-frame clones only and misses some. Here the sample spans around 150,000 clones, about 80% being singletons. This receptor was obtained from a man between 25 and 39 years old in good health and CMV-seropositive. The V gene is TRBV2, the J gene TRBJ2-2, with TRBD2 as a possible D gene (6 bases). Sequenced material: PBMCs. The DNA of the CDR3 is TGTGCCAGCAGCTTAGAGACTAGGGGCACCGGGGAGCTGTTTTTT. It codes for CASSLETRGTGELFF.